Shown below are 11 T cell receptor beta chains from a single sample sequenced in a study of OX40 agonist ivuxolimab in advanced cancers. Library prep was done by the immunoSEQ multiplex PCR assay. The clones in this table, taken by TCRdb from immuneACCESS, are in-frame only. Not every clone is retained; where verified, under half of the shortfall comes from an unresolved V gene, and the cause of the rest is unknown. Across this sample there are 45,000 to 60,000 clones, with 79% seen only once. The top ten clonotypes cover under 2% of the sample. The source was CD4+ or CD8+ T cells sorted from blood, collected in a trial of the OX40 agonist ivuxolimab. These receptors were obtained from an adult with an advanced solid tumor such as melanoma, head and neck, liver or kidney cancer.

This clone was seen a few times. This sequence joins TRBV19 and TRBJ1-1; 9 bases are shared with TRBD1. The length of the CDR3 is 14 residues. J was trimmed by 6 bases and V by 5 bases; bases with no gene match: 7. The germline V gene encodes CDR1 LNHDA and CDR2 SQIVND (reference sequence). The CDR3 DNA is TGTGCCAGTAGTGTCACAGGGGGCGGCTCTGAAGCTTTCTTT. This translates into CASSVTGGGSEAFF.

The J gene is TRBJ2-1, the V gene TRBV30; 10 bases map to TRBD1. The CDR3 is 13 residues long. With 2 bases clipped from V and 12 bases from J, the junction kept 7 bases outside the gene matches. The germline gives CDR1 GTSNPN, CDR2 SVGIG (reference sequence). In DNA form, the CDR3 reads TGTGCCTGGAGTAGCGACAGGGGGCAGGGGCAGTTCTTC. This translates into CAWSSDRGQGQFF.

The chain has TRBV11-2 and TRBJ2-1; possibly TRBD2 for D (6 bases). Trimming stripped 3 bases from V and 3 bases from J, with 15 bases between. The CDR3 spans 16 residues. CDR1 and CDR2 (germline): SGHAT, FQNNGV. The CDR3 region is CASSFRVGGVYNEQFF. CDR3 sequence (DNA): TGTGCCAGCAGCTTCCGAGTGGGAGGTGTCTACAATGAGCAGTTCTTC.

V gene TRBV18 combines with J gene TRBJ1-2; possible D gene TRBD1, 5 bases. The CDR3 consists of 15 residues. The V gene lost 0 bases and the J gene lost 8 bases, with 16 bases spanning the gap. CDR1 is KGHSH, CDR2 LQKENI, per germline. DNA for the CDR3: TGTGCCAGCTCACCACCAGGGGCCGCGAACTCGGGCTACACCTTC. Protein sequence: CASSPPGAANSGYTF.

Remarks on this clone: A much larger clone is a single base away; this may be a read error. The chain is built from TRBV28 and TRBJ2-2; 8 bases are shared with TRBD1. Germline assignment: CDR1 MDHEN and CDR2 SYDVKM. CDR3 length equals 16 residues. CDR3 DNA sequence: TGTGCCAGCAGGGAAAACAGGGGGTCCAACACCGGGGAGCTGTTGTTT. Translating it yields CASRENRGSNTGELLF.

The V and J genes are TRBV6-1 and TRBJ1-6; 7 bases map to TRBD1. Per the germline V gene, CDR1 is MNHNS and CDR2 is SASEGT. Trimming at V came to 4 bases and at J to 9 bases, leaving 6 bases not matched to a gene. The CDR3 totals 14 residues. The DNA for the CDR3 is TGTGCCAGCAGTGGGACAGGTATCGGTTCACCCCTCCACTTT. Amino acids: CASSGTGIGSPLHF.

The chain joins TRBV7-2 to TRBJ1-3; maybe TRBD1 (6 bases). The V gene lost 3 bases and the J gene lost 2 bases, with 8 bases spanning the gap. CDR3 length: 14 residues. Looked up from germline, CDR1 is SGHTA and CDR2 is FQGNSA. CDR3 residues: CASSLAGAGNTIYF. CDR3 nucleotides: TGTGCCAGCAGCTTGGCAGGGGCTGGAAACACCATATATTTT.

J is TRBJ2-5 and V is TRBV2; D call uncertain. This CDR3 is built from 10 residues. Germline CDR1 is SNHLY and CDR2 is FYNNEI. CDR3 amino acids: CASRRETQYF. The CDR3 DNA reads as TGTGCATCCAGGCGGGAGACCCAGTACTTC.

This rearrangement joins TRBV7-6 to TRBJ2-2; D is unclear. Germline V gene sequence: CDR1 SGHVS, CDR2 FNYEAQ. V was trimmed by 1 base and J by 7 bases, leaving 4 bases between them. The CDR3 has 12 residues. Here the CDR3 reads CASSLVVGELFF. The DNA of the CDR3 is TGTGCCAGCAGCTTAGTGGTCGGGGAGCTGTTTTTT. The variable domain in full, with the rest retrieved from reference TRBV7-6 and TRBJ2-2, is GAGVSQSPRYKVTKRGQDVALRCDPISGHVSLYWYRQALGQGPEFLTYFNYEAQQDKSGLPNDRFSAERPEGSISTLTIQRTEQRDSAMYRCASSLVVGELFFGEGSRLTVL.

The chain links TRBV19 to TRBJ2-5; TRBD2 might be the D (5 bases). The J call may be wrong; the DNA end is better matched by TRBJ2-7. The germline gives CDR1 LNHDA, CDR2 SQIVND (reference sequence). This CDR3 region has 14 residues. The CDR3 coding sequence is TGTGCCAGTAGTATAGTTAAAGGAGGCTACGAGCAGTACTTC. Translated: CASSIVKGGYEQYF.

The chain joins TRBV18 to TRBJ2-2; weak D call: TRBD2 (5 bases). Germline CDR1 is KGHSH and CDR2 is LQKENI. With 1 base removed from V and 5 bases from J, the gap between germline ends came to 11 bases. The CDR3 sequence is 15 residues long. In nucleotides, the CDR3 is TGTGCCAGCTCACCACAGGGAGCCTCAACCGGGGAGCTGTTTTTT. Its translation: CASSPQGASTGELFF.